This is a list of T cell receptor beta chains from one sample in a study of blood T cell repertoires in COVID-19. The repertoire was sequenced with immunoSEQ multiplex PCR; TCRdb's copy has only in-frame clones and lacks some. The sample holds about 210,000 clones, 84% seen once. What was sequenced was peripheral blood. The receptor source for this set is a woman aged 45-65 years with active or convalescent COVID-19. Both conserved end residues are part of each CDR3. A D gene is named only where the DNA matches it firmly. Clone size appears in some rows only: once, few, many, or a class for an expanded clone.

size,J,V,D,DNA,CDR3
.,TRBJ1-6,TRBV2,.,TGTGCCAGCAGTGAAAGTTCAGATAATTCACCCCTCCACTTT,CASSESSDNSPLHF
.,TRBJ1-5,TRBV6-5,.,TGTGCCAGCAGTCCCGACCGGGGTCAGCCCCAGCATTTT,CASSPDRGQPQHF
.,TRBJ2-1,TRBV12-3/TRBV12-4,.,TGTGCCAGCAGCCCGGGACTGAGCAAGTTCTTC,CASSPGLSKFF
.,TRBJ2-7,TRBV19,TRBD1,TGTGCCAGTAGTATTGATTTGACAGGGGGGACCTACGAGCAGTACTTC,CASSIDLTGGTYEQYF
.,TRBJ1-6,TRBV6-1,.,TGTGCCAGCAGTGATTTAGGTAGGGGCGCCTCACCCCTCCACTTT,CASSDLGRGASPLHF
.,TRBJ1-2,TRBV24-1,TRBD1,TGTGCCACCAGTGCCGGGACAGGGGGTGAAGGCTACACCTTC,CATSAGTGGEGYTF
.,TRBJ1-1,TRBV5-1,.,TGCGCCAGCAGCGGCGGGACGAACACTGAAGCTTTCTTT,CASSGGTNTEAFF
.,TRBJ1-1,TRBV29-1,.,TGCAGCGTTGATCGGGTAAGGACTGAAGCTTTCTTT,CSVDRVRTEAFF
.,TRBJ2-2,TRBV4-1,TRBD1,TGCGCCAGCAGCCAGAGGGGACAGGGCTGGAACACCGGGGAGCTGTTTTTT,CASSQRGQGWNTGELFF
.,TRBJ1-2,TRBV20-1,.,TGCAGTGCTAGTCTTCGTCACTATGGCTACACCTTC,CSASLRHYGYTF
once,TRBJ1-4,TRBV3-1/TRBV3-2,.,TGTGCCAGCAGCTCCTACTTTGCAACTAATGAAAAACTGTTTTTT,CASSSYFATNEKLFF
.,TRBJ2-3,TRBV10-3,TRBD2,TGTGCCATCAGTGAGTCGCGACTAGCGGGCTTCAGCACAGATACGCAGTATTTT,CAISESRLAGFSTDTQYF
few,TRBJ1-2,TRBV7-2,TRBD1,TGTGCCAGCAGCATAGGGAACCGGGACAGGGGTGGTGGCTACACCTTC,CASSIGNRDRGGGYTF
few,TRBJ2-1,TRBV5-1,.,TGCGCCAGCAGCTACCGGGACTTTAACAATGAGCAGTTCTTC,CASSYRDFNNEQFF
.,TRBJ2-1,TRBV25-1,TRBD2,TGTGCCAGCAGTGAATCGAGCGGGAGGGCCTCCTACAATGAGCAGTTCTTC,CASSESSGRASYNEQFF
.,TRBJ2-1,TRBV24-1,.,TGTGCCACCAGTGATCCCGGACAAAGTATCACTGAGCAGTTCTTC,CATSDPGQSITEQFF
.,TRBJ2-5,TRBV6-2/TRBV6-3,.,TGTGCCAGCAGTTACCCTCGGACGGGACAAGAGACCCAGTACTTC,CASSYPRTGQETQYF
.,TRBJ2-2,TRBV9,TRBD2,TGTGCCAGCAGCGTAGTTCCGGGGGGGTACAACGGGGAGCTGTTTTTT,CASSVVPGGYNGELFF
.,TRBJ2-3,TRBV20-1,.,TGCAGTGCTAGTCCCGAGGGTTCAAGACATACGCAGTATTTT,CSASPEGSRHTQYF
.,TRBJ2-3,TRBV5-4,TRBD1,TGTGCCAGATCCCAAGAGGGGGCTTCGACAGATACGCAGTATTTT,CARSQEGASTDTQYF
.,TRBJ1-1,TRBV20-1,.,TGCAGTGCTAGACCCTACTCTGAAGCTTTCTTT,CSARPYSEAFF
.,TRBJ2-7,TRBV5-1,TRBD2,TGCGCCAGCAGCTCACTAGCGGGAGGGCCGCAGGAGCAGTACTTC,CASSSLAGGPQEQYF